This TCR beta chain was obtained from a study of human T cells and chemical hapten exposure. Study context: TCR yields per sample varied mostly from small pooled library volume differences.

The V gene's germline CDR1 is SGDLS and CDR2 YYNGEE. V lost 4 bases and J 4 bases, leaving 15 bases between the germline ends. The CDR3 sequence is 15 residues long. General study findings and limits: Counts of TCRs above 1 in 1000 frequency stayed unchanged with DPC sensitization.

How the authors handled the data: Counting gave a median of around 89,000 TCRs per sample, with values ranging from roughly 23,224 to 700,000. TCRdb re-called the RACE reads through MiXCR, storing one row per CDR3 protein. These V and J calls rely on TCRdb rather than the paper's analysis. The sample lists about 65,000 distinct CDR3 sequences, roughly 6.6% occurring once. In this sample, this clonotype turned up many times. What it binds is unknown. Specified time point: healthy volunteer bleed at 6 weeks. Whole blood that had not been fractionated was the source of extracted total RNA. This chain uses TRBV9 with TRBJ1-3; D not certain. The TCR was taken from a female donor in good health. Some clones in this sample may be carry-over from other donors' samples. Sequencing was done on a sample of whole blood. Written as DNA, the CDR3 is TGTGCCAGCAGCCCGGGCGACGCGCGGGGAAACACCATATATTTT. Amino acids: CASSPGDARGNTIYF.